Listed below are T cell receptor beta chains from one sample, sequenced in a study of T cells expressing NK-cell markers. Each CDR3 protein gets one entry in TCRdb, which reprocessed the 5' RACE reads and gives no DNA. The specimen's table records roughly 350,000 distinct CDR3 sequences. What was sequenced was blood T cells: a sorted CD56 or NKG2C T cell subset, CD4+ or CD8+ T cells, or bulk PBMC T cells (not recorded which). These TCRs come from a man aged 18 to 69 in good health. Each CDR3 is given with its conserved first and last residue. Fields, in order: J gene, V gene, CDR3 protein.

j_call: TRBJ2-7
v_call: TRBV27
cdr3_aa: CASSRTGGVSYEQYF

j_call: TRBJ2-7
v_call: TRBV29-1
cdr3_aa: CSASGGGQYYEQYF

j_call: TRBJ1-5
v_call: TRBV6-5
cdr3_aa: CASSPGQGMRGNQPQHF

j_call: TRBJ2-5
v_call: TRBV12-3/TRBV12-4
cdr3_aa: CASRRGREDETQYF

j_call: TRBJ1-5
v_call: TRBV20-1
cdr3_aa: CSARESGRYNQPQHF

j_call: TRBJ2-7
v_call: TRBV5-6
cdr3_aa: CASRPLGASYEQYF

j_call: TRBJ2-1
v_call: TRBV5-8
cdr3_aa: CASSMDSYNEQFF

j_call: TRBJ2-1
v_call: TRBV18
cdr3_aa: CASSQRLAEYNEQFF

j_call: TRBJ1-1
v_call: TRBV2
cdr3_aa: CASNRGQIGAFF

j_call: TRBJ1-1
v_call: TRBV11-2
cdr3_aa: CASSSRNGYGNTEAFF

j_call: TRBJ2-7
v_call: TRBV7-3
cdr3_aa: CASSLMTTYEQYF

j_call: TRBJ1-1
v_call: TRBV6-1
cdr3_aa: CASRGQASNTEAFF

j_call: TRBJ2-3
v_call: TRBV6-1
cdr3_aa: CASTIQGGADTQYF

j_call: TRBJ1-3
v_call: TRBV7-9
cdr3_aa: CASSPDRGGGNTIYF

j_call: TRBJ1-1
v_call: TRBV2
cdr3_aa: CASSETQGFFNTEAFF

j_call: TRBJ1-4
v_call: TRBV4-2
cdr3_aa: CASSRTGKDEKLFF

j_call: TRBJ2-1
v_call: TRBV7-2
cdr3_aa: CASSLGVAVTHNEQFF

j_call: TRBJ2-1
v_call: TRBV5-1
cdr3_aa: CASSLGARAIEQFF

j_call: TRBJ1-3
v_call: TRBV29-1
cdr3_aa: CSVAGEWNSGNTIYF

j_call: TRBJ1-3
v_call: TRBV5-1
cdr3_aa: CASSSDRVLTGNTIYF

j_call: TRBJ1-2
v_call: TRBV14
cdr3_aa: CASSQEGRYGYGYTF

j_call: TRBJ2-3
v_call: TRBV11-2
cdr3_aa: CASSARLGSTDTQYF

j_call: TRBJ2-7
v_call: TRBV6-2/TRBV6-3
cdr3_aa: CASSQHRAGSYEQYF

j_call: TRBJ1-1
v_call: TRBV20-1
cdr3_aa: CSARGPGQAVLF